This T cell receptor (beta chain) was sequenced in a study of T cell responses to AZD1222 COVID-19 vaccine. Whole-study findings and limits: A reported finding is that nearly half of spike-specific TCRs target unmutated variant regions.

On this clone: Its specificity is not known.

With 5 bases removed from V and 3 bases from J, the gap between germline ends came to 13 bases. CDR1 is SNHLY and CDR2 is FYNNEI in the germline V gene. The CDR3 consists of 14 residues. The data were produced by immunoSEQ multiplex PCR, yet TCRdb's version contains in-frame clones alone and is incomplete. The repertoire includes some 140,000 clones, 88% of them detected once, and less than 3.5% sits in the top ten. The sequence was obtained from an adult in good health. This sample comprised peripheral blood, obtained on day 0 of AZD1222 vaccination. The chain couples TRBV2 to TRBJ1-2, with D unresolved. CDR3 DNA: TGTGCCAGCAGTAAGAACTTGGACCACTATGGCTACACCTTC. This gives the protein CASSKNLDHYGYTF.